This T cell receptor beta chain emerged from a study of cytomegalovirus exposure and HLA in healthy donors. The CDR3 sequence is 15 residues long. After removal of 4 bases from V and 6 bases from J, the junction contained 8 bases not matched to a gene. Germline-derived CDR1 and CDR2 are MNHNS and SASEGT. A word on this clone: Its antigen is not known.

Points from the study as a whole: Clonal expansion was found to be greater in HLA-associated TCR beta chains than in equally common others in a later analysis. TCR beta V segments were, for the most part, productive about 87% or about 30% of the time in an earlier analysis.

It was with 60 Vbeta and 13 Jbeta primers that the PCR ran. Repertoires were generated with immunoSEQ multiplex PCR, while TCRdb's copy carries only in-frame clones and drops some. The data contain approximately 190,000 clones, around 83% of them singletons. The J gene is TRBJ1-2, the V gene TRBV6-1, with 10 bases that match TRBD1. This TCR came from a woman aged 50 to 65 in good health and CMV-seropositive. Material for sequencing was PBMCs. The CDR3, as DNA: TGTGCCAGCAGTGCCCCGGACAGGGGGAATCATGGCTACACCTTC. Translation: CASSAPDRGNHGYTF.